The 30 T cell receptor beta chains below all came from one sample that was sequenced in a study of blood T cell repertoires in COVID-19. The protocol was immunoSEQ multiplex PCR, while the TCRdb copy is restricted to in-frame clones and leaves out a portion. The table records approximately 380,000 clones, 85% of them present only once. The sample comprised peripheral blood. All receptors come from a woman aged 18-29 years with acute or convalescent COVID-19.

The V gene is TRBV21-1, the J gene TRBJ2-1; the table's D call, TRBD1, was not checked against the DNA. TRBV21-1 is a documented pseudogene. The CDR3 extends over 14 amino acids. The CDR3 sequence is CASSIGQGNNEQFF. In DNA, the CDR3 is TGTGCCAGCAGCATTGGACAGGGAAACAATGAGCAGTTCTTC.

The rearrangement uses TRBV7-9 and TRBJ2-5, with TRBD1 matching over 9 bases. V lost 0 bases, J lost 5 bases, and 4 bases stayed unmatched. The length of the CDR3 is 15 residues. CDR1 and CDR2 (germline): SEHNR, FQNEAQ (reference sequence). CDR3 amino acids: CASSLATGGRETQYF. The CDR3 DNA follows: TGTGCCAGCAGCTTAGCAACAGGGGGCAGGGAGACCCAGTACTTC.

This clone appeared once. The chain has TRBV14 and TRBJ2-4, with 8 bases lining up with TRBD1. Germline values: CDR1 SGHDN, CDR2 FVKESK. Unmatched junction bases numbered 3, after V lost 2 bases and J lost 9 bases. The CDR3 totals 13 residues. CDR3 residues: CASSQKQGAIQYF. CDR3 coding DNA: TGTGCCAGCAGCCAAAAGCAGGGGGCCATTCAGTACTTC.

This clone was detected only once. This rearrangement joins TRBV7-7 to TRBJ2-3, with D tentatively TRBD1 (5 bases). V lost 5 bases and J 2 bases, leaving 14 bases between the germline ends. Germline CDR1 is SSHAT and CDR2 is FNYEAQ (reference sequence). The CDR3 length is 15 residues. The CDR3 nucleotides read TGTGCCAGCAGCCGTCAGGGTTTTGACACAGATACGCAGTATTTT. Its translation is CASSRQGFDTDTQYF.

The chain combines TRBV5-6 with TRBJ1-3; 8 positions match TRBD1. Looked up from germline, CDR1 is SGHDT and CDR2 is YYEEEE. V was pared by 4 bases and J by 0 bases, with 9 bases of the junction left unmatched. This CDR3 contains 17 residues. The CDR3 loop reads CASSPGQGTYSGNTIYF. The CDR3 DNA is TGTGCCAGCAGCCCTGGACAGGGTACCTACTCTGGAAACACCATATATTTT.

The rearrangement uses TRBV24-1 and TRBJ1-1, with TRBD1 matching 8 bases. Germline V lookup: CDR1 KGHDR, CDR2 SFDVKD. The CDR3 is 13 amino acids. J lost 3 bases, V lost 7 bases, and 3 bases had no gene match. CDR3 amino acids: CATRDRGYTEAFF. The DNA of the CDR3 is TGTGCCACCAGAGACAGGGGTTACACTGAAGCTTTCTTT.

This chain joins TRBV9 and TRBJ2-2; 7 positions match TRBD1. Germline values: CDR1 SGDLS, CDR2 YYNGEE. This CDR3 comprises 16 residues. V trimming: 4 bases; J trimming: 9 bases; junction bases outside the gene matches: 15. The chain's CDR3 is CASSPALQGPLRELFF. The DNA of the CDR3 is TGTGCCAGCAGCCCTGCACTACAGGGGCCACTCAGGGAGCTGTTTTTT. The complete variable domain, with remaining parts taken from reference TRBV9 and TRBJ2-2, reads DSGVTQTPKHLITATGQRVTLRCSPRSGDLSVYWYQQSLDQGLQFLIQYYNGEERAKGNILERFSAQQFPDLHSELNLSSLELGDSALYFCASSPALQGPLRELFFGEGSRLTVL.

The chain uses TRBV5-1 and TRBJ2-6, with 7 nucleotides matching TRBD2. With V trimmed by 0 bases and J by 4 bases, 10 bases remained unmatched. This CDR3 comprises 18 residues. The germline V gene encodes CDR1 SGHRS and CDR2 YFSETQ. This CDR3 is CASSLGGGSLTGANVLTF. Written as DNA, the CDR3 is TGCGCCAGCAGCTTGGGAGGCGGGAGTTTAACCGGGGCCAACGTCCTGACTTTC.

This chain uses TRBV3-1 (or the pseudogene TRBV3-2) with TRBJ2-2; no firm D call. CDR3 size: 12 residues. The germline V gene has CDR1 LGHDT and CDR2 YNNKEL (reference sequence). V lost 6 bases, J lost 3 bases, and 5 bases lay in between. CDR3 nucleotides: TGTGCCAGCAGTAAGCACACCGGGGAGCTGTTTTTT. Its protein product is CASSKHTGELFF.

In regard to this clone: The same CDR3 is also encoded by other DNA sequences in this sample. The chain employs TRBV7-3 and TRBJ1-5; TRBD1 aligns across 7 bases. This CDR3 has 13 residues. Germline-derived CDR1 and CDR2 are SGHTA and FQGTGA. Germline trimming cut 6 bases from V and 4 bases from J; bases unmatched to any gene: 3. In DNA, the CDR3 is TGTGCCAGCAGTTTGGACAGGAATCAGCCCCAGCATTTT. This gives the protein CASSLDRNQPQHF. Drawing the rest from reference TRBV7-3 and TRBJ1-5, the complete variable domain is GAGVSQTPSNKVTEKGKYVELRCDPISGHTALYWYRQSLGQGPEFLIYFQGTGAADDSGLPNDRFFAVRPEGSVSTLKIQRTERGDSAVYLCASSLDRNQPQHFGDGTRLSIL.

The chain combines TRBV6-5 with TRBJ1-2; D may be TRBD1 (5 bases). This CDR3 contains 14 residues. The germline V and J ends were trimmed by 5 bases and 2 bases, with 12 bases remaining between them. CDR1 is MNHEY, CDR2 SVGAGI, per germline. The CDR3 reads CASSRAGLNYGYTF. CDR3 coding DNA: TGTGCCAGCAGTCGGGCAGGGCTAAACTATGGCTACACCTTC.

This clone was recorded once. The CDR3 DNA sequence: TGTGCCAGCAGTTACCCAGGGGCAGGGTCTTCCACCGGGGAGCTGTTTTTT. This encodes CASSYPGAGSSTGELFF. V gene TRBV6-2 or TRBV6-3 combines with J gene TRBJ2-2, with a possible D match to TRBD1 (6 bases). The CDR3 extends over 17 amino acids. The germline gives CDR1 MNHEY, CDR2 SVGEGT. The V gene lost 2 bases and the J gene lost 4 bases, with 17 bases spanning the gap.

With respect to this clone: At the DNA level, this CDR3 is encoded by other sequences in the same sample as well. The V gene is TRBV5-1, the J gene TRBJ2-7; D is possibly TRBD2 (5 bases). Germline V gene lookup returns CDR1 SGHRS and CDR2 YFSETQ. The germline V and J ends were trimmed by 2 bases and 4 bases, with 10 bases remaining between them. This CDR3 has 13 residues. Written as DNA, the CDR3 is TGCGCCAGCAGCTTACGGGGAAGTTACGAGCAGTACTTC. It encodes CASSLRGSYEQYF.

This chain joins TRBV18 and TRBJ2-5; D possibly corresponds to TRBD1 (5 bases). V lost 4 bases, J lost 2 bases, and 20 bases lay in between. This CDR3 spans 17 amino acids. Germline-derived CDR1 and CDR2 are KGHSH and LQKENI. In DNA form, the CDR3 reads TGTGCCAGCTCACGTGATCTTAACAGGCCTACTCAAGAGACCCAGTACTTC. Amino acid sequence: CASSRDLNRPTQETQYF.

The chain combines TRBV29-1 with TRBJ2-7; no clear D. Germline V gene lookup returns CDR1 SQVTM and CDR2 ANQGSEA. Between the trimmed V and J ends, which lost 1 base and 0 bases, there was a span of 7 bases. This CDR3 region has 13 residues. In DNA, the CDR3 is TGCAGCGTTGAAGGCCCGAGCTCCTACGAGCAGTACTTC. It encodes CSVEGPSSYEQYF.

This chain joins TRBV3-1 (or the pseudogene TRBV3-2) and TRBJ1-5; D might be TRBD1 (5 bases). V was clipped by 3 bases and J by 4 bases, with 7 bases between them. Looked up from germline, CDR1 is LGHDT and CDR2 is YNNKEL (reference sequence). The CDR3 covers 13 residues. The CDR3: CASSQGRNQPQHF. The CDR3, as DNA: TGTGCCAGCAGCCAGGGGCGAAATCAGCCCCAGCATTTT.

This CDR3 reads CASNRQGMGVGQPQHF. As DNA, the CDR3 is TGTGCCAGCAACCGACAGGGTATGGGCGTGGGTCAGCCCCAGCATTTT. This rearrangement joins TRBV2 to TRBJ1-5; 7 bases are a match to TRBD1. Germline lookup yields CDR1 SNHLY and CDR2 FYNNEI. The junction had 15 bases not matched to a gene; V was cut back by 7 bases and J by 6 bases. The CDR3 spans 16 residues.

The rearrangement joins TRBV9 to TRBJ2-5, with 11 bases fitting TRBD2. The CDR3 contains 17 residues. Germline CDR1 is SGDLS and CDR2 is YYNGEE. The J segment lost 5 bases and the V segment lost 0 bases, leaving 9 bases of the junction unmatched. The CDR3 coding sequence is TGTGCCAGCAGCGTAGTTGGGCTAGCGGGAGGAAGGGAGACCCAGTACTTC. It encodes CASSVVGLAGGRETQYF.

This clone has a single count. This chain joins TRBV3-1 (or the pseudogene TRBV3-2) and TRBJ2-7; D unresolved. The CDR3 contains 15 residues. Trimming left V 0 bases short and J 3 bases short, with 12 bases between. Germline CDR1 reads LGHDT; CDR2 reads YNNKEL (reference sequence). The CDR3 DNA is TGTGCCAGCAGCCAAGAGCGGTCGGCCTTCTACGAGCAGTACTTC. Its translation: CASSQERSAFYEQYF.

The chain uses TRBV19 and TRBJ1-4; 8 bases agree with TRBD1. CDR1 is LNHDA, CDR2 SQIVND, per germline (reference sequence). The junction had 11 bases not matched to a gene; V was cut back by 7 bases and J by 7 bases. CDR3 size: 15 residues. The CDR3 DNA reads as TGTGCCAGTACCCCCCGGGTGGGGACAGGTGAAAAACTGTTTTTT. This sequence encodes CASTPRVGTGEKLFF.

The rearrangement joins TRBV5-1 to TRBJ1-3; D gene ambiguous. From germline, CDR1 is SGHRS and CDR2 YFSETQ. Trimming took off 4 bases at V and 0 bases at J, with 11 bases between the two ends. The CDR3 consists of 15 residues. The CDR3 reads CASSIATGSGNTIYF. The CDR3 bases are TGCGCCAGCAGCATAGCGACGGGCTCTGGAAACACCATATATTTT.

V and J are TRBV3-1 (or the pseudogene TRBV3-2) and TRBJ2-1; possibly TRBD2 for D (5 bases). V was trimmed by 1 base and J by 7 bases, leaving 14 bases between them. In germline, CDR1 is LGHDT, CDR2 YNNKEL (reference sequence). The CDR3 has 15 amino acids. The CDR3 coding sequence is TGTGCCAGCAGCCAAGCATCCGGGGTTGAAAATGAGCAGTTCTTC. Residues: CASSQASGVENEQFF.

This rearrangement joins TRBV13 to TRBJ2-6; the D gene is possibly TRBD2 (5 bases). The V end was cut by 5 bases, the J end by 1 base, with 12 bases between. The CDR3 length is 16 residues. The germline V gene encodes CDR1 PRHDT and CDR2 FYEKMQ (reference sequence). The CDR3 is CASSRRRGSGANVLTF. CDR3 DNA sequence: TGTGCCAGCAGCCGAAGACGAGGGTCTGGGGCCAACGTCCTGACTTTC.

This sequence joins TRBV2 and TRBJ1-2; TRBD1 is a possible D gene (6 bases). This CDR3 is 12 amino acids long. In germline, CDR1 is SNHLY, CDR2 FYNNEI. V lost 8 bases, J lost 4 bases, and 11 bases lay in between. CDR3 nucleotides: TGTGCCAGCCGGCCGGACAGCTATGGCTACACCTTC. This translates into CASRPDSYGYTF.

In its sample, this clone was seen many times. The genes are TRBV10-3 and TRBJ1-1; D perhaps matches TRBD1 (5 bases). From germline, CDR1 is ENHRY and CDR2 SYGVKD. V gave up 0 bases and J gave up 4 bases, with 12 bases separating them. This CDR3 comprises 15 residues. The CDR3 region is CAISESGPGLTEAFF. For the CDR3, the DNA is TGTGCCATCAGTGAGTCCGGGCCAGGGCTCACTGAAGCTTTCTTT.

The chain's CDR3 is CASSSGSGNLYLTDTQYF. The CDR3 DNA sequence: TGTGCCAGCAGTTCCGGTAGCGGGAATTTGTACTTAACAGATACGCAGTATTTT. The chain couples TRBV28 to TRBJ2-3, with 8 bases that match TRBD2. This CDR3 comprises 18 residues. The ends lost 4 bases at V and 3 bases at J; junction bases unmatched: 15. Germline CDR1 MDHEN, CDR2 SYDVKM.

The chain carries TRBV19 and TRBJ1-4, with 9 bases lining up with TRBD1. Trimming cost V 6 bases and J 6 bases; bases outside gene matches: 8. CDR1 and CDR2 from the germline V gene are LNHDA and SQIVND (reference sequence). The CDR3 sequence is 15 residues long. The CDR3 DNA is TGTGCCAGTAGATCGGGACAGGGCTACGATGAAAAACTGTTTTTT. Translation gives CASRSGQGYDEKLFF.

CDR3 bases: TGCGCCAGCAGCTCCCCTCACAGGGATATCGGTGAGCAGTTCTTC. This translates into CASSSPHRDIGEQFF. The genes are TRBV4-1 and TRBJ2-1, with D possibly matching TRBD1 (6 bases). CDR1 is MGHRA, CDR2 YSYEKL, per germline. Trimming removed 5 bases from V and 9 bases from J, with 20 bases in between. The CDR3 sequence is 15 residues long.

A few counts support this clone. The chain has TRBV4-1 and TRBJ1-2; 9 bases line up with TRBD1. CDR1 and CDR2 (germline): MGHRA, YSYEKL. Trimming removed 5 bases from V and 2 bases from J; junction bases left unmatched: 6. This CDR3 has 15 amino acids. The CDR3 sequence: CASSAPGQGNYGYTF. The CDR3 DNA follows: TGCGCCAGCAGCGCCCCGGGACAGGGCAACTATGGCTACACCTTC.

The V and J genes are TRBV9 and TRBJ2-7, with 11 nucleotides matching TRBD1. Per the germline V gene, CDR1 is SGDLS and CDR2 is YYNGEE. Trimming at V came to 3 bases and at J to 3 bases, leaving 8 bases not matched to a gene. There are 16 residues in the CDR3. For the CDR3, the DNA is TGTGCCAGCAGCGACACTCCCGGGACAGGGGGCTACGAGCAGTACTTC. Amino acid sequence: CASSDTPGTGGYEQYF.